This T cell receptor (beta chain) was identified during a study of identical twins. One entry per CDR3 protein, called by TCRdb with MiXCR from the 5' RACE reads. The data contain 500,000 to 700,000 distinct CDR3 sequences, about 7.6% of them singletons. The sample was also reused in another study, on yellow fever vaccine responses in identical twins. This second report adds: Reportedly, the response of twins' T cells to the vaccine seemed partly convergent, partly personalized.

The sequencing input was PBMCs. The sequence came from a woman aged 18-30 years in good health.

CDR3 region: CASSSWQRGGADTQYF. The CDR3 nucleotides are TGTGCCAGCAGCTCTTGGCAGCGGGGGGGCGCAGATACGCAGTATTTT. This chain uses TRBV7-8 with TRBJ2-3; 10 nucleotides agree with TRBD2. The CDR3 sequence is 16 residues long. The ends lost 4 bases at V and 4 bases at J; junction bases unmatched: 8. Germline CDR1 is SGHVS and CDR2 is FQNEAQ.